This TCR beta chain emerged from a study of blood T cell repertoires in COVID-19. Study-wide background: Both acute and convalescent COVID-19 samples were obtained from the United States, Italy and Spain. From T cells, B-cell-depleted T cells, or PBMCs came the material, which was cDNA or gDNA.

There are a few counts of this clone. Profiled with immunoSEQ multiplex PCR; TCRdb holds only in-frame clones, not every one. The sample lists some 150,000 clones; around 87% were seen once. From germline, CDR1 is SEHNR and CDR2 FQNEAQ (reference sequence). Trimming removed 5 bases from V and 6 bases from J; junction bases left unmatched: 9. The CDR3 length is 15 residues. This receptor was taken from a man in his fifties or sixties with active COVID-19. Material for sequencing was peripheral blood. This chain connects TRBV7-9 to TRBJ1-1, with 10 positions matching TRBD1. The chain's CDR3 is CASSVAGQGRAEAFF. The DNA for the CDR3 is TGTGCCAGCAGCGTGGCGGGACAGGGGAGGGCTGAAGCTTTCTTT.